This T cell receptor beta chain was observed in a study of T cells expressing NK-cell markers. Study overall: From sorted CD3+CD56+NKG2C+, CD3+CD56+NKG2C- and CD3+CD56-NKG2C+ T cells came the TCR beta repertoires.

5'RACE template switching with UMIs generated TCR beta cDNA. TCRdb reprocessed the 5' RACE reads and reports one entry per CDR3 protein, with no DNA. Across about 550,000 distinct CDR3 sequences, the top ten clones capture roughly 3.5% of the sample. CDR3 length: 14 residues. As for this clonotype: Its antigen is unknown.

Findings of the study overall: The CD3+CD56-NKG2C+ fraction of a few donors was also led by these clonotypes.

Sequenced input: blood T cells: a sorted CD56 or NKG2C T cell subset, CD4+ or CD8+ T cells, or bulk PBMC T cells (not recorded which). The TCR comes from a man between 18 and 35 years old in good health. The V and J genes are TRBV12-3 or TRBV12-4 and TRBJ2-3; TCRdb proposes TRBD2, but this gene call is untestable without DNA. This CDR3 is CANERDTSTDTQYF.